This T cell receptor beta chain originates from a study of T cell responses to AZD1222 COVID-19 vaccine (dated by TCRdb to the early 2020s). Background for the entire study: TCR sequencing covered roughly 230 trial participants: about 210 given two doses of AZD1222 and 26 given two doses of MenACWY control vaccine. Trial participants were enrolled by age into 18-55, 56-69 and 70-plus year subgroups, with around 150, 28 and 57 TCR-sequenced participants respectively.

Remarks on this clone: Its antigen is still unknown. Qualities for individual bases were not recorded, and no much larger clone is one base off.

General conclusions and limits of the study: Conclusions about previously exposed vaccinees are limited, since just 6 or 7 AZD1222 recipients were seropositive for SARS-CoV-2 at baseline. The 56-69-year group was small, and its depth increase did not reach significance, likely because of low power. After two AZD1222 doses, both the breadth and the depth of spike-specific TCRs were significantly higher than at day 0 and than in MenACWY recipients. Reportedly, close to half of the unique spike-specific TCRs recognized epitopes lying outside the regions that are mutated in the B.1.351 and B.1.1.7 variants. Participants were mostly white British, with more females than males. The authors suggested clonal diversity may have been underestimated. CD4 TCRs associated with the vaccine covered the entire spike protein, and the dominant responses were in regions 160-218 and 743-854. Because no day 14 peak-response samples were available, repertoires were characterized only after the peak T cell response.

The CDR3 regions of human TCRbeta chains were analyzed by immunosequencing. The authors' analysis ran thus. Repertoire TCRs were matched against a reference library of SARS-CoV-2-specific TCRs generated with the MIRA antigen-specificity platform. Breadth meant the fraction of unique TCRs that were SARS-CoV-2-associated, whereas depth meant the fraction of total T cells that were SARS-CoV-2-associated. Using the MIRA data, each spike-specific TCR was assigned both to the spike region to which the TCR was reactive and to a CD4 or CD8 class. Log10-transformed breadth and depth values were compared by one-way ANOVA with Sidak's multiple comparisons tests. In its TCRdb copy, this immuneACCESS table keeps in-frame sequences only and misses some clones. Where compared with another copy, unresolved V genes explain less than half of these, and the others have no known cause. Clone size and V and J calls were adopted from that table, with D and trimming inferred from the DNA. The sample data list approximately 130,000 clones, and almost 85% of these were observed just once. More than 7.5% of the sample belongs to the ten largest clones.

Sample time point, as interpreted from the label and publication: about 28 days (+/-7) after the second vaccine dose. Explained via the paper, the treatment or condition label denotes: meningococcal conjugate vaccine given as trial control. Vaccinee samples were obtained from the UK trials COV001 and COV002, which included a single-blind randomized controlled phase 2/3 trial of AZD1222 (ChAdOx1 nCoV-19) in healthy adults. Trial participant PBMC samples were collected at day 0 and day 28 after the second dose for TCRbeta chain sequencing. Source: peripheral blood, taken 28 days after the second dose of the MenACWY control vaccine. The clonotype originates from an adult who received the MenACWY meningococcal vaccine as a control.

The CDR3 loop reads CASKTGVGTQYF. The nucleotide sequence is TGTGCCAGCAAAACAGGGGTGGGGACCCAGTACTTC. The receptor chain draws on TRBV3-1 (or the pseudogene TRBV3-2) and TRBJ2-5; 7 middle bases align to TRBD1. Taken from cysteine to phenylalanine, the CDR3 has 12 residues. Only the CDR3 region is kept as DNA, spanning 36 bases read in frame from base 1. The germline V gene (reference sequence) provides CDR1 LGHDT and CDR2 YNNKEL. V is cut back by 7 bases and J by 7 bases, with 6 bases in the junction unmatched.